The present entry profiles one TCR beta chain with its context. The diagnostic basis comprised clinical symptoms, serum thyroxine and TRAb, thyroid ultrasound and orbital computed tomography. This sample stems from a study of T cells in Graves' hyperthyroidism and ophthalmopathy. There were TCR beta CDR3 regions amplified from RNA transcripts. During a first-round RT-PCR of the TCR CDR3, the HTBI primer set was used. MiXCR, applied by TCRdb to the multiplex PCR reads, yields one record per CDR3 protein. The table includes fewer than 750,000 distinct CDR3 sequences, about half detected once. This CDR3 is 15 amino acids long. Deletions cut 4 bases from V and 5 bases from J, with 18 bases between. Germline V gives CDR1 SGHKS, CDR2 YYEKEE (reference sequence).

This chain links TRBV5-5 with TRBJ1-2, with D uncertain. The clonotype comes from a woman aged 18-30 years with Graves' hyperthyroidism. The material sequenced was peripheral blood or thyroid tissue (not recorded which). DNA for the CDR3: TGTGCCAGCAGCCGAGATCCGGGATTTGGGTATGGCTACACCTTC. It yields the protein CASSRDPGFGYGYTF.